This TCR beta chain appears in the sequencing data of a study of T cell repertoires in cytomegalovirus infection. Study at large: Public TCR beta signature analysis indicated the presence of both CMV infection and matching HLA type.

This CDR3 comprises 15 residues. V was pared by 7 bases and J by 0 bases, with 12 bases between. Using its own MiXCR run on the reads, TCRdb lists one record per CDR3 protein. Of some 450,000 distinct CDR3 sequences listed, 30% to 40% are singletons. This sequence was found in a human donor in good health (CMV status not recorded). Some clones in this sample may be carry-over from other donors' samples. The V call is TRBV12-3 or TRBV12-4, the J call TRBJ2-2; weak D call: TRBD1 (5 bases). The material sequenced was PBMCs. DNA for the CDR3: TGTGCCAGCAAAAGCAGGGTATCGAACACCGGGGAGCTGTTTTTT. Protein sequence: CASKSRVSNTGELFF.